This entry lists 32 T cell receptor beta chains sequenced from one sample in a study of identical twins. TCRdb reprocessed the 5' RACE reads with MiXCR, giving one entry per CDR3 protein. The repertoire consists of approximately 300,000 distinct CDR3 sequences, with around 9.7% occurring once and the leading ten covering about 7.1%. The data were also submitted as part of a second study, on yellow fever vaccine responses in identical twins.

What was sequenced was CD8+ T cells sorted from blood. These TCRs come from a young woman in good health.

This clonotype has more than one count but fewer than ten. The rearrangement uses TRBV6-1 and TRBJ1-6, with no clear D. Looked up from germline, CDR1 is MNHNS and CDR2 is SASEGT. The CDR3 is 13 residues long. The V gene lost 4 bases and the J gene lost 9 bases, with 10 bases spanning the gap. As DNA, the CDR3 is TGTGCCAGCAGTGGGGTTCACGGTTCACCCCTCCACTTT. The encoded protein is CASSGVHGSPLHF.

In this sample, this clonotype turned up a few times. The chain recombines TRBV4-3 with TRBJ1-5, with 9 bases fitting TRBD1. Germline trimming cut 4 bases from V and 1 base from J; bases unmatched to any gene: 5. There are 16 residues in the CDR3. Germline V gene lookup returns CDR1 LGHNA and CDR2 YSLEER. The CDR3 DNA reads TGCGCCAGCAGCCCATACAGGGGGCTAAGCAATCAGCCCCAGCATTTT. Residues: CASSPYRGLSNQPQHF.

This clonotype showed up many times. In DNA form, the CDR3 reads TGCAGTGCTACTCCCGGGACTAGCGAGCCCAATGAGCAGTTCTTC. Its protein product is CSATPGTSEPNEQFF. The V call is TRBV20-1, the J call TRBJ2-1, with 10 positions matching TRBD2. Germline CDR1 reads DFQATT; CDR2 reads SNEGSKA (reference sequence). The trim removed 4 bases at V and 6 bases at J, leaving 9 bases unmatched. This CDR3 contains 15 residues.

As for this clonotype: Given a much more abundant clone one base away, this may be a read error. The chain has TRBV6-5 and TRBJ2-7; D possibly corresponds to TRBD1 (6 bases). Germline assignment: CDR1 MNHEY and CDR2 SVGAGI. V lost 3 bases and J lost 2, with 8 bases in between. The CDR3 sequence is 13 residues long. CDR3 nucleotides: TGTGCCAGCAGTTATCAGGGGACCTACGAGCAGTACTTC. This sequence encodes CASSYQGTYEQYF.

The DNA for the CDR3 is TGCGCCAGCAGCCAAGAGGACAGGGGAGGTGTTGAGCAGTTCTTC. Translated, it gives CASSQEDRGGVEQFF. The chain is built from TRBV4-1 and TRBJ2-1, with 9 bases that match TRBD1. This CDR3 comprises 15 residues. The trim removed 0 bases at V and 9 bases at J, leaving 6 bases unmatched. CDR1 and CDR2 from the germline V gene are MGHRA and YSYEKL.

The V call is TRBV7-8, the J call TRBJ2-3; TRBD1 is a possible D gene (5 bases). CDR3 size: 16 residues. Germline V CDR1 and CDR2: SGHVS, FQNEAQ. V was trimmed by 4 bases and J by 2 bases, leaving 16 bases between them. In nucleotides, the CDR3 is TGTGCCAGCAGCTCTAGGGGTTTCCTGCTCACAGATACGCAGTATTTT. It specifies CASSSRGFLLTDTQYF. Supplemented by reference TRBV7-8 and TRBJ2-3, the full variable domain reads GAGVSQSPRYKVAKRGQDVALRCDPISGHVSLFWYQQALGQGPEFLTYFQNEAQLDKSGLPSDRFFAERPEGSVSTLKIQRTQQEDSAVYLCASSSRGFLLTDTQYFGPGTRLTVL.

The chain joins TRBV15 to TRBJ2-4; no definite D call. The CDR3 has 15 amino acids. The V gene lost 1 base and the J gene lost 3 bases, with 10 bases spanning the gap. CDR1 is LNHNV and CDR2 is YYDKDF in the germline V gene (reference sequence). CDR3 coding DNA: TGTGCCACCAGCAGAGGCCTGGACGGCAAAAACATTCAGTACTTC. Protein product: CATSRGLDGKNIQYF. The whole variable domain, filled in from reference TRBV15 and TRBJ2-4, reads DAMVIQNPRYQVTQFGKPVTLSCSQTLNHNVMYWYQQKSSQAPKLLFHYYDKDFNNEADTPDNFQSRRPNTSFCFLDIRSPGLGDTAMYLCATSRGLDGKNIQYFGAGTRLSVL.

The chain joins TRBV2 to TRBJ2-7; D is undetermined. The CDR3 totals 12 residues. Germline V CDR1 and CDR2: SNHLY, FYNNEI. V was cut by 8 bases and J by 4 bases, with 12 bases left in between. The CDR3 bases are TGTGCCAGCGTTGACATACCGTACGAGCAGTACTTC. Translation: CASVDIPYEQYF.

The rearrangement joins TRBV12-3 or TRBV12-4 to TRBJ1-6; a possible D gene is TRBD1 (5 bases). The CDR3 has 23 residues. Trimming cost V 2 bases and J 0 bases, with 29 bases left between them. The CDR3: CASSLTLRPGSAGVGSYNSPLHF. DNA of the CDR3: TGTGCCAGCAGTTTAACTCTCCGCCCAGGGTCTGCGGGGGTGGGCTCCTATAATTCACCCCTCCACTTT.

This clonotype was detected only a few times. This chain connects TRBV10-3 to TRBJ2-5; a weak D match, TRBD2 (6 bases). Germline-derived CDR1 and CDR2 are ENHRY and SYGVKD. V lost 6 bases and J 1 base, leaving 18 bases between the germline ends. The CDR3 has 16 residues. In nucleotides, the CDR3 is TGTGCCATCAGCGACCCCCCGGGGGACTCCCAAGAGACCCAGTACTTC. Translated, it gives CAISDPPGDSQETQYF.

This clonotype was seen a handful of times. The chain joins TRBV7-9 to TRBJ2-7; 9 bases are shared with TRBD1. Trimming cost V 0 bases and J 5 bases; bases outside gene matches: 8. In germline, CDR1 is SEHNR, CDR2 FQNEAQ (reference sequence). CDR3 length: 16 residues. CDR3: CASSLAGTGPPDEQYF. The DNA for the CDR3 is TGTGCCAGCAGCTTAGCGGGGACAGGGCCTCCCGACGAGCAGTACTTC.

This clonotype has more than one count but fewer than ten. This sequence joins TRBV10-3 and TRBJ2-6; 10 nucleotides line up with TRBD2. The germline gives CDR1 ENHRY, CDR2 SYGVKD. The CDR3 totals 19 residues. The junction had 12 bases not matched to a gene; V was cut back by 5 bases and J by 2 bases. CDR3 amino acids: CAISKEREGLPTGANVLTF. The CDR3 bases are TGTGCCATCAGTAAAGAGCGGGAGGGCCTCCCAACTGGGGCCAACGTCCTGACTTTC.

This clonotype occurred a few times. V is TRBV24-1 and J is TRBJ1-2; possibly TRBD1 for D (6 bases). This CDR3 has 16 amino acids. V dropped 7 bases and J dropped 4 bases, with 21 bases sitting between them. CDR1 is KGHDR and CDR2 is SFDVKD in the germline V gene. CDR3 region: CATSALGGPPPYGYTF. In DNA form, the CDR3 reads TGTGCCACCAGCGCCTTAGGGGGGCCCCCCCCCTATGGCTACACCTTC.

In its sample, this clonotype was seen a few times. The chain combines TRBV10-2 with TRBJ1-2, with 7 nucleotides matching TRBD1. The CDR3 loop spans 14 amino acids. The germline gives CDR1 WSHSY, CDR2 SAAADI. V shed 6 bases and J 0 bases; nucleotides not matched to a gene: 4. The CDR3 DNA is TGCGCCAGCAGCGGGACAGTCACTAACTATGGCTACACCTTC. Residues: CASSGTVTNYGYTF.

This clonotype was observed a handful of times. This chain uses TRBV25-1 with TRBJ2-5; D not resolved. Trimming stripped 4 bases from V and 2 bases from J, with 14 bases between. The length of the CDR3 is 15 residues. The germline V gene encodes CDR1 MGHDK and CDR2 SYGVNS. The CDR3, as DNA: TGTGCCAGCAGTGTCGAACGTGGCCTTCAAGAGACCCAGTACTTC. It specifies CASSVERGLQETQYF.

The rearrangement links TRBV2 to TRBJ2-1; tentative D call: TRBD1 (6 bases). The germline gives CDR1 SNHLY, CDR2 FYNNEI. V was trimmed by 0 bases and J by 6 bases, leaving 12 bases between them. The CDR3 sequence is 15 residues long. The CDR3 region has the DNA TGTGCCAGCAGTGAAGCGGAGACAGGTGGCAATGAGCAGTTCTTC. Translating it yields CASSEAETGGNEQFF.

This clonotype was seen ten or more times. The genes are TRBV7-8 and TRBJ2-7, with 7 bases identical to TRBD2. CDR1 and CDR2 (germline): SGHVS, FQNEAQ. This CDR3 region has 13 residues. The ends lost 4 bases at V and 3 bases at J; junction bases unmatched: 3. The CDR3 nucleotides are TGTGCCAGCAGCTCAGGACTAGACTACGAGCAGTACTTC. It specifies CASSSGLDYEQYF.

The chain combines TRBV6-5 with TRBJ2-3; 11 bases fit TRBD2. Looked up from germline, CDR1 is MNHEY and CDR2 is SVGAGI. Trimming cost V 4 bases and J 1 base; bases outside gene matches: 1. The CDR3 covers 15 residues. The DNA for the CDR3 is TGTGCCAGCAGTTCGACTAGCGGGGGCACAGATACGCAGTATTTT. It yields the protein CASSSTSGGTDTQYF.

V and J are TRBV5-5 and TRBJ1-1; TRBD1 matches at 9 bases. V was clipped by 2 bases and J by 2 bases; unmatched bases: 4. Germline CDR1 SGHKS, CDR2 YYEKEE (reference sequence). This CDR3 is 15 amino acids long. CDR3 nucleotide sequence: TGTGCCAGCAGCTTCAGACAGGGGGTCAACACTGAAGCTTTCTTT. Translation: CASSFRQGVNTEAFF. Full variable domain (rest looked up from reference TRBV5-5 and TRBJ1-1): DAGVTQSPTHLIKTRGQQVTLRCSPISGHKSVSWYQQVLGQGPQFIFQYYEKEERGRGNFPDRFSARQFPNYSSELNVNALLLGDSALYLCASSFRQGVNTEAFFGQGTRLTVV.

A few counts support this clonotype. The V and J genes are TRBV11-2 and TRBJ2-3; 8 bases align to TRBD1. The CDR3 totals 14 residues. V shed 7 bases and J 5 bases; nucleotides not matched to a gene: 8. Germline V gene lookup returns CDR1 SGHAT and CDR2 FQNNGV. The CDR3 sequence is CASKTLGQGDTQYF. The CDR3 DNA follows: TGTGCCAGCAAAACATTAGGACAGGGAGATACGCAGTATTTT.

This clonotype was counted a few times. The CDR3 DNA sequence: TGTGCCAGCAGCTGGAGGGGACAGACGAACACCGGGGAGCTGTTTTTT. Amino acid sequence: CASSWRGQTNTGELFF. This sequence joins TRBV7-9 and TRBJ2-2; D is possibly TRBD1 (7 bases). Trimming shortened V by 4 bases and J by 0 bases, and 12 bases separated the two germline ends. Germline-derived CDR1 and CDR2 are SEHNR and FQNEAQ (reference sequence). The length of the CDR3 is 16 residues.

This clonotype has more than one count but fewer than ten. The genes are TRBV11-3 and TRBJ2-7, with 10 bases fitting TRBD2. CDR1 and CDR2 from the germline V gene are SGHNT and YENEEA. V shed 2 bases, J shed 6 bases, and the junction held 4 bases outside the gene matches. The CDR3 has 14 residues. This chain's CDR3 is CASSLLLAGFEQYF. CDR3 DNA: TGTGCCAGCAGCTTATTACTAGCGGGGTTCGAGCAGTACTTC.

V is TRBV3-1 and J is TRBJ2-2, with TRBD1 as a possible D gene (5 bases). The CDR3 covers 15 residues. CDR1 and CDR2 from the germline V gene are LGHDT and YNNKEL (reference sequence). V lost 2 bases, J lost 6 bases, and 13 bases lay in between. CDR3 bases: TGTGCCAGCAGCCAAAGAGGACACGAGGCCGGGGAGCTGTTTTTT. It encodes CASSQRGHEAGELFF.

This clonotype has more than one count but fewer than ten. This chain uses TRBV19 with TRBJ2-7; D possibly corresponds to TRBD1 (5 bases). Germline assignment: CDR1 LNHDA and CDR2 SQIVND (reference sequence). V gave up 4 bases and J gave up 5 bases, with 15 bases separating them. This CDR3 comprises 14 residues. The CDR3 nucleotides read TGTGCCAGTAGTACATCCCTCGGACAAGACGAGCAGTACTTC. Translating it yields CASSTSLGQDEQYF. The whole variable domain, filled in from reference TRBV19 and TRBJ2-7, reads DGGITQSPKYLFRKEGQNVTLSCEQNLNHDAMYWYRQDPGQGLRLIYYSQIVNDFQKGDIAEGYSVSREKKESFPLTVTSAQKNPTAFYLCASSTSLGQDEQYFGPGTRLTVT.

This clonotype occurred a few times. The CDR3 nucleotides read TGTGCCAGCAGAATTACCCAGGGCCCGAGCGGGAGCTCCTACAATGAGCAGTTCTTC. Translated, it gives CASRITQGPSGSSYNEQFF. This chain joins TRBV11-1 and TRBJ2-1; 8 bases are a match to TRBD2. With V trimmed by 6 bases and J by 0 bases, 16 bases remained unmatched. CDR3 length: 19 residues. Germline CDR1 reads SGHAT; CDR2 reads FQDESV (reference sequence).

This clonotype was observed many times. Written as DNA, the CDR3 is TGTGCCAGCAGCCCCCCGACAGGGGACTACAATGAGCAGTTCTTC. Translated, it gives CASSPPTGDYNEQFF. The chain couples TRBV7-9 to TRBJ2-1; 8 positions match TRBD1. Germline trimming cut 5 bases from V and 3 bases from J; bases unmatched to any gene: 6. CDR3 size: 15 residues. The germline V gene encodes CDR1 SEHNR and CDR2 FQNEAQ (reference sequence).

The chain joins TRBV3-1 to TRBJ2-7; D remains ambiguous. V gave up 0 bases and J gave up 3 bases, with 9 bases separating them. The CDR3 is made up of 14 amino acids. Germline CDR1 is LGHDT and CDR2 is YNNKEL (reference sequence). The CDR3, as DNA: TGTGCCAGCAGCCAAGAGACCAGCGACTACGAGCAGTACTTC. Amino acids: CASSQETSDYEQYF.

The chain employs TRBV15 and TRBJ2-1; 10 bases fit TRBD2. With 0 bases clipped from V and 4 bases from J, the junction kept 9 bases outside the gene matches. Germline V gene lookup returns CDR1 LNHNV and CDR2 YYDKDF (reference sequence). The CDR3 contains 18 residues. As DNA, the CDR3 is TGTGCCACCAGCAGAGAATTGGCTAGCGGGAGCTTATACAATGAGCAGTTCTTC. Residues: CATSRELASGSLYNEQFF.

This clonotype was observed a handful of times. This rearrangement joins TRBV6-5 to TRBJ2-2; 7 bases are a match to TRBD1. This CDR3 has 17 amino acids. J was trimmed by 0 bases and V by 1 base; bases with no gene match: 5. From germline, CDR1 is MNHEY and CDR2 SVGAGI. The CDR3 DNA follows: TGTGCCAGCAGTTACTTAGCCGGGACAGCGAACACCGGGGAGCTGTTTTTT. Amino acids: CASSYLAGTANTGELFF.

This clonotype was observed a handful of times. The genes are TRBV28 and TRBJ1-2; tentative D call: TRBD1 (6 bases). The V gene lost 4 bases and the J gene lost 2 bases, with 20 bases spanning the gap. CDR3 size: 17 residues. Germline CDR1 MDHEN, CDR2 SYDVKM. The CDR3 loop is CASSSHRAFLRNYGYTF. CDR3 bases: TGTGCCAGCAGTTCACACAGGGCGTTTTTGAGGAACTATGGCTACACCTTC.

At least ten counts were recorded for this clonotype. The genes are TRBV20-1 and TRBJ2-4; the D is unclear. Trimming pared 1 base from V and 0 bases from J, leaving 10 bases between. CDR3 length: 15 residues. Germline CDR1 reads DFQATT; CDR2 reads SNEGSKA (reference sequence). The CDR3, as DNA: TGCAGTGCTAGAGTCCTTGGGCTAGCCAAAAACATTCAGTACTTC. It codes for CSARVLGLAKNIQYF.

This clonotype has more than one count but fewer than ten. The chain is built from TRBV7-9 and TRBJ1-2; D is ambiguous. V lost 5 bases and J lost 3, with 10 bases in between. This CDR3 is built from 13 residues. Germline V gene sequence: CDR1 SEHNR, CDR2 FQNEAQ (reference sequence). In nucleotides, the CDR3 is TGTGCCAGCAGCGACAATTTTGACTATGGCTACACCTTC. Translated, it gives CASSDNFDYGYTF.